A selection of T cell receptor beta chains follows, all from one sample in a study of T-cell reconstitution after alpha-beta-depleted transplantation in children. In TCRdb, the PCR reads were re-called with MiXCR into one record per CDR3 protein. The sample shows around 200,000 distinct CDR3 sequences, roughly 10% of them seen only once. Sample: PBMCs from the stem cell graft donor, taken from the stem cell graft. The receptors were gathered from a human donor who donated a stem cell graft to a child with acute lymphoblastic leukemia. Each CDR3 is given with its conserved first and last residue. D genes are given only for firm matches. Clone size is not always given. Where it is, it says once, few, many or a class for expanded clones.

- - TRBJ2-3 TRBV5-1 CASSPAGFLTDTQYF TGCGCCAGCAGCCCGGCAGGTTTCTTGACAGATACGCAGTATTTT
- many TRBJ1-2 TRBV9 CASSETGTYGYTF TGTGCCAGCAGCGAGACAGGTACCTATGGCTACACCTTC
- - TRBJ2-7 TRBV5-1 CASSLDTGTGEQYF TGCGCCAGCAGCTTGGACACAGGGACGGGCGAGCAGTACTTC
- - TRBJ2-1 TRBV6-1 CASSDFPRDLEQFF TGTGCCAGCAGTGATTTCCCACGAGATCTTGAGCAGTTCTTC
- - TRBJ1-4 TRBV5-1 CASSANFPSGEKLFF TGCGCCAGCAGCGCCAACTTTCCCTCAGGGGAAAAACTGTTTTTT
TRBD1 few TRBJ1-4 TRBV10-3 CAISAMTGTGGEKLFF TGTGCCATCAGTGCAATGACCGGGACAGGGGGTGAAAAACTGTTTTTT
- many TRBJ2-2 TRBV11-2 CASSLFETGELFF TGTGCCAGCAGCTTATTCGAAACCGGGGAGCTGTTTTTT
- many TRBJ1-1 TRBV12-3/TRBV12-4 CASRPMGSRTEAFF TGTGCCAGCAGGCCCATGGGGAGTAGGACTGAAGCTTTCTTT
- few TRBJ2-5 TRBV10-1 CASSRYRTGETQYF TGCGCCAGCAGTAGGTACAGGACGGGAGAGACCCAGTACTTC
- many TRBJ2-2 TRBV3-1 CASSQALTGELFF TGTGCCAGCAGCCAAGCACTCACCGGGGAGCTGTTTTTT
TRBD2 few TRBJ2-5 TRBV7-9 CASSPSGGQETQYF TGTGCCAGCAGCCCTAGCGGGGGACAAGAGACCCAGTACTTC
TRBD1 many TRBJ1-3 TRBV29-1 CSAHKQGAGGNTIYF TGCAGCGCCCACAAACAGGGGGCTGGCGGAAACACCATATATTTT
TRBD1 many TRBJ1-6 TRBV7-9 CASSLEQGNSPLHF TGTGCCAGCAGCTTAGAACAGGGGAATTCACCCCTCCACTTT
TRBD1 - TRBJ1-5 TRBV9 CASSARQGDQPQHF TGTGCCAGCAGCGCTCGACAGGGGGATCAGCCCCAGCATTTT
- few TRBJ1-2 TRBV7-2 CASSLTMGRYYGYTF TGTGCCAGCAGCCTGACGATGGGACGGTACTATGGCTACACCTTC
TRBD1 few TRBJ1-2 TRBV6-2/TRBV6-3 CASSLGRGRVGYGYTF TGTGCCAGCAGCCTCGGCAGGGGGCGCGTCGGCTATGGCTACACCTTC
- many TRBJ1-6 TRBV11-3 CASSPRLGSPLHF TGTGCCAGCAGCCCGCGCCTGGGGTCACCCCTCCACTTT
TRBD1 many TRBJ1-1 TRBV5-6 CASSLRTGMDFF TGTGCCAGCAGCTTGAGGACAGGGATGGATTTCTTT
- many TRBJ1-1 TRBV5-1 CASSPPVRGNTEAFF TGCGCCAGCAGCCCCCCCGTGAGGGGGAACACTGAAGCTTTCTTT
TRBD1 many TRBJ1-5 TRBV4-2 CASSLTGDPDQPQHF TGTGCCAGCAGCCTGACAGGGGACCCCGATCAGCCCCAGCATTTT
- few TRBJ2-1 TRBV24-1 CATSDLRNEQFF TGTGCCACCAGTGATTTGCGCAATGAGCAGTTCTTC
- many TRBJ2-3 TRBV12-3/TRBV12-4 CASSLITTTDTQYF TGTGCCAGCAGCCTAATTACGACGACAGATACGCAGTATTTT
- few TRBJ2-3 TRBV11-2 CASSLDLVAGSNTDTQYF TGTGCCAGCAGCTTAGATCTTGTGGCGGGGTCGAACACAGATACGCAGTATTTT
- many TRBJ2-2 TRBV5-4 CASQGAGELFF TGTGCCAGCCAGGGAGCCGGGGAGCTGTTTTTT
TRBD1 many TRBJ1-1 TRBV5-1 CASSPTGGSAEAFF TGCGCCAGCAGCCCGACAGGGGGTAGCGCTGAAGCTTTCTTT